The 14 T cell receptor beta chains presented below share a single source sample, sequenced in a study of shared clonotypes between healthy human individuals (dated by TCRdb to about 2020). Library preparation used the immunoSEQ multiplex PCR assay. The clones in this table, taken by TCRdb from immuneACCESS, are in-frame only. Not every clone is retained; where verified, under half of the shortfall comes from an unresolved V gene, and the cause of the rest is unknown. This sample lists hundreds of thousands of clones; less than 98% were detected once. In total, the top ten clones hold 0.055% to 0.07% of the sample. Material: naive CD4+ T cells sorted from blood. This specimen's cell subset or site label, per the study, means: CD45RA+ positively selected. These receptors were collected from a woman younger than 45 in good health.

The genes are TRBV19 and TRBJ2-3; weak D call: TRBD2 (5 bases). The CDR3 contains 14 residues. Looked up from germline, CDR1 is LNHDA and CDR2 is SQIVND (reference sequence). Trimming cost V 3 bases and J 4 bases, with 11 bases left between them. CDR3 sequence (DNA): TGTGCCAGTAGTATGGGAGCCTTTGCAGATACGCAGTATTTT. It specifies CASSMGAFADTQYF.

The V gene is TRBV11-1, the J gene TRBJ1-1, with D possibly being TRBD1 (6 bases). Per germline, CDR1 SGHAT and CDR2 FQDESV (reference sequence). Trimming took 3 bases from V and 3 from J, leaving 8 bases between them. The CDR3 contains 13 residues. The CDR3 sequence: CASSFRGYTEAFF. The CDR3 DNA follows: TGTGCCAGCAGCTTCAGGGGCTACACTGAAGCTTTCTTT. Based on the CDR3 plus reference TRBV11-1 and TRBJ1-1, the full variable domain is EAEVAQSPRYKITEKSQAVAFWCDPISGHATLYWYRQILGQGPELLVQFQDESVVDDSQLPKDRFSAERLKGVDSTLKIQPAELGDSAMYLCASSFRGYTEAFFGQGTRLTVV.

V gene TRBV30 combines with J gene TRBJ2-1, with 8 bases lining up with TRBD2. The CDR3 contains 16 residues. Unmatched junction bases numbered 13, after V lost 2 bases and J lost 7 bases. Germline-derived CDR1 and CDR2 are GTSNPN and SVGIG (reference sequence). CDR3 sequence reads: CAWSFRTSRGYNEQFF. CDR3 in DNA: TGTGCCTGGAGTTTCAGGACTAGCAGGGGTTATAATGAGCAGTTCTTC.

The chain joins TRBV6-5 to TRBJ1-3; D is perhaps TRBD1 (5 bases). This CDR3 spans 15 amino acids. In germline, CDR1 is MNHEY, CDR2 SVGAGI. Trimming cost V 0 bases and J 2 bases, with 8 bases left between them. The CDR3 loop reads CASSYSTVTGNTIYF. CDR3 DNA: TGTGCCAGCAGTTACTCGACAGTGACTGGAAACACCATATATTTT.

The chain is built from TRBV19 and TRBJ1-1, with 7 nucleotides matching TRBD1. V shed 6 bases, J shed 7 bases, and the junction held 8 bases outside the gene matches. Germline V gives CDR1 LNHDA, CDR2 SQIVND (reference sequence). The CDR3 sequence is 13 residues long. CDR3 loop: CASSGQAKGEAFF. CDR3 nucleotide sequence: TGTGCCAGTAGCGGACAGGCTAAGGGTGAAGCTTTCTTT.

A single count supports this clone. The chain couples TRBV7-9 to TRBJ1-2, with TRBD1 matching 7 bases. Trimming at V came to 1 base and at J to 4 bases, leaving 6 bases not matched to a gene. Germline assignment: CDR1 SEHNR and CDR2 FQNEAQ (reference sequence). CDR3 length equals 15 residues. The CDR3 nucleotides are TGTGCCAGCAGCTTAGGGGACAGAAAACCCTATGGCTACACCTTC. It specifies CASSLGDRKPYGYTF. The full variable domain, with the rest looked up from reference TRBV7-9 and TRBJ1-2, is DTGVSQNPRHKITKRGQNVTFRCDPISEHNRLYWYRQTLGQGPEFLTYFQNEAQLEKSRLLSDRFSAERPKGSFSTLEIQRTEQGDSAMYLCASSLGDRKPYGYTFGSGTRLTVV.

This chain uses TRBV7-9 with TRBJ2-7; 7 bases are a match to TRBD1. The trim removed 4 bases at V and 2 bases at J, leaving 8 bases unmatched. The CDR3 loop spans 15 amino acids. Germline V lookup: CDR1 SEHNR, CDR2 FQNEAQ (reference sequence). CDR3 region: CASSSWTGHAYEQYF. The CDR3 DNA follows: TGTGCCAGCAGCTCTTGGACAGGCCATGCCTACGAGCAGTACTTC.

V gene TRBV11-3 combines with J gene TRBJ2-6, with D unclear. Germline CDR1 and CDR2: SGHNT and YENEEA. The CDR3 is made up of 15 amino acids. Trimming left V 0 bases short and J 0 bases short, with 3 bases between. CDR3 nucleotides: TGTGCCAGCAGCTTAGAGGACTCTGGGGCCAACGTCCTGACTTTC. This gives the protein CASSLEDSGANVLTF.

This clone was recorded a few times. The chain links TRBV10-1 to TRBJ1-5; D not resolved. The CDR3 runs 12 residues. CDR1 and CDR2 (germline): WNHNN, SYGVQD (reference sequence). V was shortened by 2 bases and J by 4 bases, with 3 bases between the two germline ends. CDR3 sequence reads: CASSESNQPQHF. DNA of the CDR3: TGCGCCAGCAGTGAGAGTAATCAGCCCCAGCATTTT.

This clone has only one observation. This chain uses TRBV7-2 with TRBJ2-3; 9 bases are a match to TRBD2. The junction had 11 bases not matched to a gene; V was cut back by 5 bases and J by 8 bases. CDR3 length: 15 amino acids. Germline V CDR1 and CDR2: SGHTA, FQGNSA. The CDR3: CASSLEASGVVTQYF. The CDR3, as DNA: TGTGCCAGCAGCCTTGAAGCTAGCGGGGTCGTTACGCAGTATTTT.

V usage is TRBV28 and J usage is TRBJ2-3; tentative D call: TRBD2 (5 bases). CDR3 length equals 15 residues. CDR1 is MDHEN, CDR2 SYDVKM, per germline. The V and J ends lost 8 bases and 4 bases respectively, with 19 bases between them. The CDR3 region has the DNA TGTGCCAGCCTGCCCTTAGTGGGAGTCGCAGATACGCAGTATTTT. Amino acids: CASLPLVGVADTQYF. Full variable domain (remainder filled in from reference TRBV28 and TRBJ2-3): DVKVTQSSRYLVKRTGEKVFLECVQDMDHENMFWYRQDPGLGLRLIYFSYDVKMKEKGDIPEGYSVSREKKERFSLILESASTNQTSMYLCASLPLVGVADTQYFGPGTRLTVL.

This sequence joins TRBV30 and TRBJ1-5; D is uncertain. V shed 1 base and J shed 6 bases, with 13 bases lying between them. In germline, CDR1 is GTSNPN, CDR2 SVGIG (reference sequence). There are 14 residues in the CDR3. The CDR3 DNA sequence: TGTGCCTGGAGTGGGGAGGATCCGGGTCAGCCCCAGCATTTT. Translating gives CAWSGEDPGQPQHF.

This chain links TRBV11-3 with TRBJ2-5, with no clear D. V lost 5 bases and J 5 bases, leaving 12 bases between the germline ends. The CDR3 totals 13 residues. Germline CDR1 and CDR2: SGHNT and YENEEA. This CDR3 is CASSPTGRETQYF. In DNA, the CDR3 is TGTGCCAGCAGCCCGACCGGCCGCGAGACCCAGTACTTC.

The chain uses TRBV18 and TRBJ1-1, with TRBD1 identical over 9 bases. The germline gives CDR1 KGHSH, CDR2 LQKENI. V gave up 6 bases and J gave up 5 bases; unmatched junction bases: 4. This CDR3 has 13 residues. The CDR3 loop is CASSHRGLTEAFF. DNA of the CDR3: TGTGCCAGCTCGCACAGGGGGCTTACTGAAGCTTTCTTT. Based on the CDR3 plus reference TRBV18 and TRBJ1-1, the full variable domain is NAGVMQNPRHLVRRRGQEARLRCSPMKGHSHVYWYRQLPEEGLKFMVYLQKENIIDESGMPKERFSAEFPKEGPSILRIQQVVRGDSAAYFCASSHRGLTEAFFGQGTRLTVV.